This entry lists 14 T cell receptor beta chains sequenced from one sample in a study of blood T cell repertoires in COVID-19. Libraries were prepared by immunoSEQ multiplex PCR; TCRdb keeps only in-frame clonotypes and omits some of them. The sample shows 200,000 or so clones, 70% to 90% of them seen only once. Sequences were obtained from PBMCs or T cells enriched from blood (not recorded which). Receptors were obtained from a woman aged 40-49 years with acute COVID-19.

The genes are TRBV24-1 and TRBJ1-1; D not certain. CDR3 size: 14 residues. Trimming stripped 4 bases from V and 0 bases from J, with 8 bases between. Per germline, CDR1 KGHDR and CDR2 SFDVKD. CDR3 loop: CATSDPEMNTEAFF. In nucleotides, the CDR3 is TGTGCCACCAGTGACCCCGAGATGAACACTGAAGCTTTCTTT.

The V and J genes are TRBV18 and TRBJ1-2, with TRBD1 matching 10 bases. CDR3 length equals 15 residues. In germline, CDR1 is KGHSH, CDR2 LQKENI. The junction had 5 bases not matched to a gene; V was cut back by 3 bases and J by 4 bases. Here the CDR3 DNA reads TGTGCCAGCTCACCCGGACAGGGGGGCCCCTATGGCTACACCTTC. Amino acids: CASSPGQGGPYGYTF. Looking up the rest from reference TRBV18 and TRBJ1-2 gives the full variable domain: NAGVMQNPRHLVRRRGQEARLRCSPMKGHSHVYWYRQLPEEGLKFMVYLQKENIIDESGMPKERFSAEFPKEGPSILRIQQVVRGDSAAYFCASSPGQGGPYGYTFGSGTRLTVV.

The chain has TRBV5-1 and TRBJ2-3, with D maybe TRBD2 (5 bases). The CDR3 totals 14 residues. Trimming removed 4 bases from V and 0 bases from J, with 9 bases in between. CDR1 and CDR2 (germline): SGHRS, YFSETQ. As DNA, the CDR3 is TGCGCCAGCAGCAGCGGTGATAGCACAGATACGCAGTATTTT. Amino acid sequence: CASSSGDSTDTQYF.

The chain combines TRBV13 with TRBJ2-4; D is possibly TRBD2 (5 bases). Between the trimmed V and J ends, which lost 4 bases and 1 base, there was a span of 8 bases. This CDR3 contains 14 residues. The germline gives CDR1 PRHDT, CDR2 FYEKMQ (reference sequence). In DNA form, the CDR3 reads TGTGCCAGCAGCTCCCCGGGGGCCAAAAACATTCAGTACTTC. It encodes CASSSPGAKNIQYF.

The V gene is TRBV9, the J gene TRBJ1-2; unclear D gene. The CDR3 is 11 residues long. V was cut by 5 bases and J by 7 bases, with 9 bases left in between. CDR1 is SGDLS and CDR2 is YYNGEE in the germline V gene. Written as DNA, the CDR3 is TGTGCCAGCAGGGGAGACGGTGGCTACACCTTC. It codes for CASRGDGGYTF.

The chain combines TRBV2 with TRBJ2-1, with TRBD2 matching over 10 bases. The germline CDR1 and CDR2 sequences are SNHLY and FYNNEI. The CDR3 is 14 amino acids. The V gene end was trimmed by 7 bases and the J gene end by 7 bases; junction bases not matched to a gene: 7. The CDR3 bases are TGTGCCAGCACTCCTAGCGGGAGTGTGAATGAGCAGTTCTTC. As protein: CASTPSGSVNEQFF.

This chain connects TRBV11-2 to TRBJ1-4; the D gene is possibly TRBD1 (6 bases). CDR3 length equals 16 residues. Germline V gives CDR1 SGHAT, CDR2 FQNNGV. V lost 2 bases to trimming and J lost 4 bases, with 14 bases between them. The CDR3 region has the DNA TGTGCCAGCAGCTTACTAGGGGGAGTATTTAATGAAAAACTGTTTTTT. This sequence encodes CASSLLGGVFNEKLFF.

The chain employs TRBV4-3 and TRBJ2-1; 11 nucleotides align to TRBD2. The CDR3 spans 15 residues. J was trimmed by 0 bases and V by 6 bases; bases with no gene match: 1. Looked up from germline, CDR1 is LGHNA and CDR2 is YSLEER. The CDR3 here is CASSTSGGSYNEQFF. CDR3 in DNA: TGCGCCAGCAGTACTAGCGGGGGCTCCTACAATGAGCAGTTCTTC.

The chain combines TRBV18 with TRBJ1-1, with D possibly being TRBD1 (6 bases). Germline CDR1 KGHSH, CDR2 LQKENI. The CDR3 runs to 13 residues. V was clipped by 4 bases and J by 0 bases, with 6 bases between them. The CDR3 bases are TGTGCCAGCTCACGGACAGTGAACACTGAAGCTTTCTTT. It yields the protein CASSRTVNTEAFF.

The V call is TRBV7-2, the J call TRBJ2-1; 8 nucleotides align to TRBD2. Germline trimming cut 0 bases from V and 13 bases from J; bases unmatched to any gene: 2. The CDR3 has 12 residues. Germline V gene data show CDR1 as SGHTA and CDR2 as FQGNSA. CDR3 bases: TGTGCCAGCAGCTTAGCTGGGACTAGTCAGTTCTTC. Encoded protein: CASSLAGTSQFF.

The gene calls are TRBV29-1 and TRBJ1-5; tentative D call: TRBD1 (6 bases). Trimming took 6 bases from V and 0 from J, leaving 9 bases between them. Germline values: CDR1 SQVTM, CDR2 ANQGSEA. There are 13 residues in the CDR3. In DNA form, the CDR3 reads TGCAGCGTCATGGGGGCTAGCAATCAGCCCCAGCATTTT. Translating it yields CSVMGASNQPQHF. Filled out from reference TRBV29-1 and TRBJ1-5, the complete variable domain reads SAVISQKPSRDICQRGTSLTIQCQVDSQVTMMFWYRQQPGQSLTLIATANQGSEATYESGFVIDKFPISRPNLTFSTLTVSNMSPEDSSIYLCSVMGASNQPQHFGDGTRLSIL.

This chain uses TRBV6-1 with TRBJ1-5; D is undetermined. Trimming cost V 2 bases and J 7 bases, with 12 bases left between them. This CDR3 has 14 residues. Germline V gene lookup returns CDR1 MNHNS and CDR2 SASEGT. CDR3 sequence reads: CASSEMTTRQPQHF. DNA for the CDR3: TGTGCCAGCAGTGAAATGACGACGAGGCAGCCCCAGCATTTT.

This clone was picked up one time. The rearrangement joins TRBV7-9 to TRBJ2-1, with no clear D. Germline V gene data show CDR1 as SEHNR and CDR2 as FQNEAQ (reference sequence). Trimming removed 5 bases from V and 1 base from J, with 12 bases in between. The length of the CDR3 is 15 residues. This CDR3 reads CASSLLRVSYNEQFF. The CDR3 DNA follows: TGTGCCAGCAGCCTATTACGGGTTTCCTACAATGAGCAGTTCTTC.

CDR3: CASSLKGQANTGELFF. DNA for the CDR3: TGTGCCAGCAGCTTGAAGGGACAGGCGAACACCGGGGAGCTGTTTTTT. The chain joins TRBV5-6 to TRBJ2-2, with TRBD1 identical over 8 bases. Germline V gene sequence: CDR1 SGHDT, CDR2 YYEEEE. V shed 1 base and J 0 bases; nucleotides not matched to a gene: 2. The CDR3 loop spans 16 amino acids.